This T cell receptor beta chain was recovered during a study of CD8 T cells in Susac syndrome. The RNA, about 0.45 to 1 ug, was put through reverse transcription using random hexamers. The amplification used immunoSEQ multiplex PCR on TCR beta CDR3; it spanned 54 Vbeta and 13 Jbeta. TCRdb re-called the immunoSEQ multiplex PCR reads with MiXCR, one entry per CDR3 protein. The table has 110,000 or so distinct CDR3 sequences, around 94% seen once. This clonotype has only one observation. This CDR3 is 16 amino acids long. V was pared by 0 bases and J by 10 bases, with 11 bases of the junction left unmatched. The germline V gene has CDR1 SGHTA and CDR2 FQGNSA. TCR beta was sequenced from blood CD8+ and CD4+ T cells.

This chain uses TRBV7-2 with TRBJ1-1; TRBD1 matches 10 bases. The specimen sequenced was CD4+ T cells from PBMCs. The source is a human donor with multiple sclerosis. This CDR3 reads CASSLAGTGAHLGAFF. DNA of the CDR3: TGTGCCAGCAGCTTAGCCGGGACAGGGGCGCATCTCGGAGCTTTCTTT. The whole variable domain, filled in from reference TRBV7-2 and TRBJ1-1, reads GAGVSQSPSNKVTEKGKDVELRCDPISGHTALYWYRQSLGQGLEFLIYFQGNSAPDKSGLPSDRFSAERTGGSVSTLTIQRTQQEDSAVYLCASSLAGTGAHLGAFFGQGTRLTVV.